This is a list of T cell receptor beta chains from one sample in a study of CD8 T cells in ankylosing spondylitis. TCRdb independently ran MiXCR on the 5' RACE reads; one entry per CDR3 protein. The repertoire consists of 200,000 to 300,000 distinct CDR3 sequences, with 24% occurring once and the leading ten covering less than 0.75%. Sample: blood, either unsorted or a sorted T cell fraction (not recorded which). Source of these receptors: a male donor with ankylosing spondylitis or in good health (not recorded which). The CDR3 runs from the conserved cysteine through the conserved F or W. D genes are given only for firm matches. Not every row has a clone size; where given, it reads once, few, many or a size class.

J gene: TRBJ1-5; D gene: .; V gene: TRBV23-1; clone size: .; CDR3 DNA: TGCGCCACCCAGTGGCAGGGCCATCAGCCCCAGCATTTT; CDR3 protein: CATQWQGHQPQHF
J gene: TRBJ2-4; D gene: .; V gene: TRBV12-3/TRBV12-4; clone size: many; CDR3 DNA: TGTGCCAGCAGTTTAGGTCCAGGTGGAAACATTCAGTACTTC; CDR3 protein: CASSLGPGGNIQYF
J gene: TRBJ2-7; D gene: .; V gene: TRBV20-1; clone size: .; CDR3 DNA: TGCAGTGCTAGAGATCATGGAGGGGGGTCCTACGAGCAGTACTTC; CDR3 protein: CSARDHGGGSYEQYF
J gene: TRBJ2-1; D gene: .; V gene: TRBV21-1; clone size: few; CDR3 DNA: TGTGCCAGCAACGACCCGAAGAGGGGGCTAGGCAATGAGCAGTTCTTC; CDR3 protein: CASNDPKRGLGNEQFF
J gene: TRBJ2-7; D gene: .; V gene: TRBV6-1; clone size: .; CDR3 DNA: TGTGCCAGCAGTGAATCGAGGTACGAGCAGTACTTC; CDR3 protein: CASSESRYEQYF
J gene: TRBJ1-3; D gene: .; V gene: TRBV27; clone size: many; CDR3 DNA: TGTGCCAGCAGTTTACGGGGAAATACTGGAAACACCATATATTTT; CDR3 protein: CASSLRGNTGNTIYF
J gene: TRBJ2-1; D gene: TRBD2; V gene: TRBV4-2; clone size: many; CDR3 DNA: TGTGCCAGCAGCCAAGAGGGACTAGCTAATGAGCAGTTCTTC; CDR3 protein: CASSQEGLANEQFF
J gene: TRBJ2-7; D gene: TRBD2; V gene: TRBV20-1; clone size: few; CDR3 DNA: TGCAGTGCTCCTACCTACCGGACTAGCGGCTCCTACGAGCAGTACTTC; CDR3 protein: CSAPTYRTSGSYEQYF
J gene: TRBJ2-7; D gene: .; V gene: TRBV6-2/TRBV6-3; clone size: .; CDR3 DNA: TGTGCCAGCAGTTACTCGTCGAGCCTCGAGCAGTACTTC; CDR3 protein: CASSYSSSLEQYF
J gene: TRBJ2-7; D gene: TRBD1; V gene: TRBV5-1; clone size: .; CDR3 DNA: TGCGCCAGCAGCTTCACCGGGACAGGGACCGAGCAGTACTTC; CDR3 protein: CASSFTGTGTEQYF
J gene: TRBJ2-7; D gene: .; V gene: TRBV9; clone size: few; CDR3 DNA: TGTGCCAGCAGCGTACAGGCCAGACTCACCGAGCAGTACTTC; CDR3 protein: CASSVQARLTEQYF
J gene: TRBJ2-5; D gene: TRBD1; V gene: TRBV20-1; clone size: few; CDR3 DNA: TGCAGTGCCCCCGGACAGGGGGCGACGGAGACCCAGTACTTC; CDR3 protein: CSAPGQGATETQYF
J gene: TRBJ2-3; D gene: TRBD2; V gene: TRBV6-5; clone size: few; CDR3 DNA: TGTGCCAGCAGTTGGTCTAGCGGGGGGGCTGCAGATACGCAGTATTTT; CDR3 protein: CASSWSSGGAADTQYF
J gene: TRBJ2-3; D gene: .; V gene: TRBV10-3; clone size: .; CDR3 DNA: TGTGCCATCAGGGGGGGCACAGATACGCAGTATTTT; CDR3 protein: CAIRGGTDTQYF
J gene: TRBJ2-1; D gene: .; V gene: TRBV29-1; clone size: many; CDR3 DNA: TGCAGCGTTGCCAGGGACGGGGGTGAGCAGTTCTTC; CDR3 protein: CSVARDGGEQFF
J gene: TRBJ2-6; D gene: .; V gene: TRBV30; clone size: .; CDR3 DNA: TGTGCCTGGAGTGGGGGAGCCAACGTCCTGACTTTC; CDR3 protein: CAWSGGANVLTF
J gene: TRBJ2-1; D gene: .; V gene: TRBV12-3/TRBV12-4; clone size: .; CDR3 DNA: TGTGCCAGCAGTTTAGCCAGGCGTGATGAGCAGTTCTTC; CDR3 protein: CASSLARRDEQFF
J gene: TRBJ2-3; D gene: TRBD1; V gene: TRBV6-1; clone size: .; CDR3 DNA: TGTGCCAGCAGCTTCCCGGGACAGGGAACAGATACGCAGTATTTT; CDR3 protein: CASSFPGQGTDTQYF
J gene: TRBJ1-5; D gene: .; V gene: TRBV12-3/TRBV12-4; clone size: .; CDR3 DNA: TGTGCCAGCAGTTTAGACAGGTCAGATCAGCCCCAGCATTTT; CDR3 protein: CASSLDRSDQPQHF
J gene: TRBJ2-1; D gene: TRBD2; V gene: TRBV15; clone size: .; CDR3 DNA: TGTGCCACCAGCAGAGAACTTCTAGCGGGGGGCCACAATGAGCAGTTCTTC; CDR3 protein: CATSRELLAGGHNEQFF
J gene: TRBJ2-1; D gene: .; V gene: TRBV10-2; clone size: .; CDR3 DNA: TGCGCCAGCAGTACTGGGGGCCGGCAATATGAGCAGTTCTTC; CDR3 protein: CASSTGGRQYEQFF
J gene: TRBJ2-3; D gene: .; V gene: TRBV2; clone size: .; CDR3 DNA: TGTGCCAGCAGTGAAGCGCTTCAAGTTCGGTATTTT; CDR3 protein: CASSEALQVRYF
J gene: TRBJ2-5; D gene: TRBD1; V gene: TRBV6-5; clone size: .; CDR3 DNA: TGTGCCAGCAGAGAACAGGGGTTCCAGTACTTC; CDR3 protein: CASREQGFQYF
J gene: TRBJ2-4; D gene: TRBD1; V gene: TRBV12-3/TRBV12-4; clone size: many; CDR3 DNA: TGTGCCAGCACCAGTCAGACAGGGGGCTTTGGTAGCATTCAGTACTTC; CDR3 protein: CASTSQTGGFGSIQYF
J gene: TRBJ2-1; D gene: TRBD2; V gene: TRBV29-1; clone size: .; CDR3 DNA: TGCAGCGTCACCACCTCAGCGGGGGGATGGGGTGAGCAGTTCTTC; CDR3 protein: CSVTTSAGGWGEQFF